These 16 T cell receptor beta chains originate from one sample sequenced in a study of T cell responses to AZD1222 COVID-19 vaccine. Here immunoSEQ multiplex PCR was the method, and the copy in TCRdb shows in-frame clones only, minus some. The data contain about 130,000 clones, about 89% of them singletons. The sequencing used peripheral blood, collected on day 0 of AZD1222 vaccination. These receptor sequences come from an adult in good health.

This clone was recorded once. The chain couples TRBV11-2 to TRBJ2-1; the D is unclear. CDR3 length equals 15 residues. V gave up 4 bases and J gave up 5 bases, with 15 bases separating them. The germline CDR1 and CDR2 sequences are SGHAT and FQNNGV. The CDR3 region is CASSSEDRPNNEQFF. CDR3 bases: TGTGCCAGCAGCTCCGAGGATAGACCCAACAATGAGCAGTTCTTC.

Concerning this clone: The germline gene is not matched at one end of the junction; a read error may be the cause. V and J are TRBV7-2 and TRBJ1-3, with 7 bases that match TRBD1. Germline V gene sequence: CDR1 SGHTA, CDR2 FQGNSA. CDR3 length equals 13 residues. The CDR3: CVSTPDRGNTIYF. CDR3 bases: TGTGTCAGCACCCCGGACAGGGGAAACACCATATATTTT.

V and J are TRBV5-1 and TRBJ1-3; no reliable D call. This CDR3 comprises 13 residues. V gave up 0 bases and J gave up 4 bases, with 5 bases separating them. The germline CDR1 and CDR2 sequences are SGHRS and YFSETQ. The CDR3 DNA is TGCGCCAGCAGCTTGGAAGGGGGAAACACCATATATTTT. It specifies CASSLEGGNTIYF.

The CDR3: CASSRAPERGNEQFF. The DNA for the CDR3 is TGCGCCAGCAGTCGGGCCCCGGAGCGGGGGAATGAGCAGTTCTTC. This sequence joins TRBV5-1 and TRBJ2-1; the match to TRBD2 covers 8 bases. V gave up 5 bases and J gave up 7 bases; unmatched junction bases: 11. The CDR3 has 15 residues. Germline V CDR1 and CDR2: SGHRS, YFSETQ.

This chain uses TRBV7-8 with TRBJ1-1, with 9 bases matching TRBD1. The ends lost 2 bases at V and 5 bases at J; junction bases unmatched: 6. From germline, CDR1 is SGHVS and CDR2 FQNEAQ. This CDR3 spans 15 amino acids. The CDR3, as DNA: TGTGCCAGCAGCTTAACCGGGACAGGGTTTACTGAAGCTTTCTTT. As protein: CASSLTGTGFTEAFF. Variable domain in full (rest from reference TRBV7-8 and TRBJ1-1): GAGVSQSPRYKVAKRGQDVALRCDPISGHVSLFWYQQALGQGPEFLTYFQNEAQLDKSGLPSDRFFAERPEGSVSTLKIQRTQQEDSAVYLCASSLTGTGFTEAFFGQGTRLTVV.

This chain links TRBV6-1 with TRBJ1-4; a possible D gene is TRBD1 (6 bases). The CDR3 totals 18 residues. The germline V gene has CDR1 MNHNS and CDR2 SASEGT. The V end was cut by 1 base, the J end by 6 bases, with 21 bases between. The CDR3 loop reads CASSEDVGSRRGYEKLFF. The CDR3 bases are TGTGCCAGCAGTGAAGATGTTGGCAGTAGGAGGGGGTATGAAAAACTGTTTTTT.

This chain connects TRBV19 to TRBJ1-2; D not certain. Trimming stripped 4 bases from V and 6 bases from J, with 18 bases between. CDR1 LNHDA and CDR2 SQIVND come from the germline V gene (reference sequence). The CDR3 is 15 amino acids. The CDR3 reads CASSTRRLEGDGYTF. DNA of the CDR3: TGTGCCAGTAGTACGCGCCGCCTCGAGGGTGATGGCTACACCTTC.

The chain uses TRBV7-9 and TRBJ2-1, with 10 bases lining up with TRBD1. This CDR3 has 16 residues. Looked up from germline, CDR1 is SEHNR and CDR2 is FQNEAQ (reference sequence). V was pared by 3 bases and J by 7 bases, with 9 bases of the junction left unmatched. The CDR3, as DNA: TGTGCCAGCAGCTTTACAACCGGGACAGGGGTTAATGAGCAGTTCTTC. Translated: CASSFTTGTGVNEQFF.

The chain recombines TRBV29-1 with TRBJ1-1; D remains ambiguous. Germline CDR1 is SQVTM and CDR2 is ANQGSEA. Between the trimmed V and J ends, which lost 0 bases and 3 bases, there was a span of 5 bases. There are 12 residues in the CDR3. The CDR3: CSVEDLDTEAFF. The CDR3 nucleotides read TGCAGCGTTGAAGATCTGGACACTGAAGCTTTCTTT.

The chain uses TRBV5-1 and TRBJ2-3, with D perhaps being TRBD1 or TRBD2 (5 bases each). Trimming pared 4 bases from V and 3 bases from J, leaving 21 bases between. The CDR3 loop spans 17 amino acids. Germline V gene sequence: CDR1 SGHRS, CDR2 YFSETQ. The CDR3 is CASSPGRTAAGTDTQYF. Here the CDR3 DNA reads TGCGCCAGCAGCCCGGGGCGCACGGCGGCAGGAACAGATACGCAGTATTTT.

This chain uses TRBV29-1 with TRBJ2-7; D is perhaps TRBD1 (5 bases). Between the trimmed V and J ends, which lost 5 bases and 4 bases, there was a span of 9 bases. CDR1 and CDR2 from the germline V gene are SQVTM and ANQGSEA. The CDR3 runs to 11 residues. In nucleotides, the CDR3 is TGCAGCGTTAATCCAGGGTACGAGCAGTACTTC. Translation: CSVNPGYEQYF.

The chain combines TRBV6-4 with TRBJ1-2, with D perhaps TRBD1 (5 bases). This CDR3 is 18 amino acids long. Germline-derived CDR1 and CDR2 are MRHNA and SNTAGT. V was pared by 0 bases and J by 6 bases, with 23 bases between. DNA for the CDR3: TGTGCCAGCAGTGACTCGATAGTGGGACGGGGAGGGCCAAATGGCTACACCTTC. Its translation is CASSDSIVGRGGPNGYTF.

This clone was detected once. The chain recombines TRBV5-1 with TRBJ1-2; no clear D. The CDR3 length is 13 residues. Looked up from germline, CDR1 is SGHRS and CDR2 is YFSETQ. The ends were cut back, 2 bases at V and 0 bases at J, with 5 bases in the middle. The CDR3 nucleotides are TGCGCCAGCAGCTTCCGATCTAACTATGGCTACACCTTC. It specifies CASSFRSNYGYTF.

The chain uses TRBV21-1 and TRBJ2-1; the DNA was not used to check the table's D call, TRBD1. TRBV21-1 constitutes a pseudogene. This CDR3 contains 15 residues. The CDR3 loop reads CASSIRQGTHNEQFF. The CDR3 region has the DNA TGTGCCAGCAGCATAAGACAGGGGACCCACAATGAGCAGTTCTTC.

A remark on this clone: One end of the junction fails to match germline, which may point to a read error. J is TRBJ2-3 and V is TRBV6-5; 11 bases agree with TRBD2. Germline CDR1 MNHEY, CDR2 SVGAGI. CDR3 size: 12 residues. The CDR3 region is CASSFTSGGQLF. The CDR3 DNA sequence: TGTGCCAGCAGTTTCACTAGCGGGGGCCAGCTTTTT.

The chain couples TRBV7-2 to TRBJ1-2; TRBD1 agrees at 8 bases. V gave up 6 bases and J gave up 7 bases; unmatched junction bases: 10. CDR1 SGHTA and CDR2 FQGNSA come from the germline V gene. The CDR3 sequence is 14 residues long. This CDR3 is CASSFGQGAIGYTF. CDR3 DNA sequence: TGTGCCAGCAGTTTCGGACAGGGCGCAATTGGCTACACCTTC.